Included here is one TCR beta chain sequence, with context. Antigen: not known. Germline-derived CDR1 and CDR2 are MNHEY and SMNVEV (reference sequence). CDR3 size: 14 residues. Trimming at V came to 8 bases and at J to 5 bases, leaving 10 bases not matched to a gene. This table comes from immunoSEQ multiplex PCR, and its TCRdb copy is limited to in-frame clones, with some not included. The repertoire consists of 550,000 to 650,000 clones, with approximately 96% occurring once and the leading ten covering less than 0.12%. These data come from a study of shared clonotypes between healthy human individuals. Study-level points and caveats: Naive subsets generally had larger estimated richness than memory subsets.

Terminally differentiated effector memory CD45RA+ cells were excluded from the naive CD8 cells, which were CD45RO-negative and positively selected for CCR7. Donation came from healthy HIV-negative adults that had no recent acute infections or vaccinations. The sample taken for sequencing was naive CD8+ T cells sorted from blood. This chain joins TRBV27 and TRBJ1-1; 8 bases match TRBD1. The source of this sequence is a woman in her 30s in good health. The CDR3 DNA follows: TGTGCCAGCGGATACCAGGGGGCGGAGACTGAAGCTTTCTTT. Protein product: CASGYQGAETEAFF.